The present T cell receptor (beta chain) was sequenced within a study of ipilimumab plus nivolumab after autologous stem cell transplantation (TCRdb year 2021). Notes on the research overall: A median of about 5 ipilimumab doses and fewer than ten nivolumab doses was received by trial patients. Patients with high-risk diffuse large B cell lymphoma, mature T cell lymphoma, or multiple myeloma undergoing autologous transplant were enrolled in the trial. Some 35 patients made up the trial's intent-to-treat population. Primary refractory and relapsed disease were included in the DLBCL cohort, with 18-month progression-free survival of around 86% and 29%, respectively.

As encoded in the germline V gene, CDR1 is SGDLS while CDR2 is YYNGEE. From cysteine to phenylalanine, the CDR3 is 12 amino acids long. The sequence is cut down to CDR3 DNA, 36 bases in frame from base 1. A distance of 11 bases separates the germline ends of V and J, which lose 5 bases and 8 bases respectively. Here is what the overall study found, with its caveats: The authors concluded that, as post-transplant consolidation, combined checkpoint inhibition appeared tolerable. The authors stated that profiles of the T cell receptor repertoire, regulatory T cell phenotype and gut microbiota provided a biologic rationale for studying this approach further.

Starting 14 to 28 days after the autologous transplant, patients began checkpoint therapy, which included ipilimumab at 1 mg/kg intravenously on day 1 of selected weeks. The nivolumab dose was 3 mg/kg intravenously, delivered on day 1 of weeks 1, 4, 7, 10, and every two weeks through week 26. Combined checkpoint inhibition with ipilimumab and nivolumab as consolidation after autologous stem cell transplantation was tested in a Phase Ib clinical trial. The library was prepared using the immunoSEQ multiplex PCR assay. The immuneACCESS repertoire file appears here via TCRdb, limited to in-frame rearrangements. These files lack a portion of the clones; in checked studies, under half of the deficit traces to unresolved V genes, and the cause of the others is not known. Here the sample has under 25,000 clones; around 81% occur a single time. Roughly 7.5% of the sample is held by the ten biggest clonotypes.

This clone was seen a handful of times. Its antigen specificity is not known. No clone much larger than this one lies a single base away; base qualities are absent. The sequences come from PBMCs, collected in a trial of ipilimumab plus nivolumab as post-transplant consolidation. The chain uses TRBV9 and TRBJ2-1; possibly the D gene is TRBD1, per 5 matching bases. This TCR was sampled from a male donor with diffuse large B-cell lymphoma. For the CDR3, the sequence is CASSQGMYEQFF. The sequenced DNA is TGTGCCAGCAGTCAGGGAATGTATGAGCAGTTCTTC.